A single sample gave rise to the 22 T cell receptor beta chains below, sequenced in a study of blood T cell repertoires in COVID-19. Clones were sequenced by immunoSEQ multiplex PCR, and TCRdb holds only the in-frame ones, with some missing. The sample has around 450,000 clones, 87% seen once. Sequencing input: PBMCs or T cells enriched from blood (not recorded which). These receptors originate from a woman under 30 who had recovered from COVID-19.

J is TRBJ2-2 and V is TRBV9; 11 bases match TRBD2. Germline V lookup: CDR1 SGDLS, CDR2 YYNGEE. The CDR3 runs to 16 residues. V shed 2 bases and J 2 bases; nucleotides not matched to a gene: 2. The CDR3 DNA is TGTGCCAGCAGCGTTACTAGCGGGGGCAACACCGGGGAGCTGTTTTTT. This sequence encodes CASSVTSGGNTGELFF.

Remarks on this clone: Other DNA sequences in this specimen translate into the identical CDR3. The chain employs TRBV5-1 and TRBJ1-1; D gene ambiguous. The germline V gene encodes CDR1 SGHRS and CDR2 YFSETQ. V lost 2 bases to trimming and J lost 7 bases, with 6 bases between them. CDR3 length equals 11 residues. The CDR3 loop is CASSLEGEAFF. DNA for the CDR3: TGCGCCAGCAGCTTAGAGGGTGAAGCTTTCTTT.

This clone was observed a single time. This chain joins TRBV30 and TRBJ1-5; D perhaps matches TRBD1 (5 bases). Germline V lookup: CDR1 GTSNPN, CDR2 SVGIG (reference sequence). V lost 1 base and J 7 bases, leaving 11 bases between the germline ends. This CDR3 comprises 13 residues. CDR3 amino acids: CAWSGGVGQPQHF. The CDR3, as DNA: TGTGCCTGGAGTGGGGGGGTGGGCCAGCCCCAGCATTTT.

The V and J genes are TRBV3-1 (or the pseudogene TRBV3-2) and TRBJ2-3, with 9 positions matching TRBD2. V was clipped by 0 bases and J by 5 bases; unmatched bases: 12. Germline V gives CDR1 LGHDT, CDR2 YNNKEL (reference sequence). The CDR3 covers 18 residues. The CDR3, as DNA: TGTGCCAGCAGCCAAGATCGAATAGCGGGGGATGAGGGAGATACGCAGTATTTT. Translating it yields CASSQDRIAGDEGDTQYF.

The V and J genes are TRBV2 and TRBJ1-1; no clear D gene. CDR1 is SNHLY and CDR2 is FYNNEI in the germline V gene. This CDR3 has 12 residues. Trimming left V 7 bases short and J 7 bases short, with 13 bases between. CDR3 nucleotides: TGTGCCAGCACGGGTGGTGAGAATGAAGCTTTCTTT. Encoded protein: CASTGGENEAFF.

CDR3 loop: CASSAQPGLAGETQYF. Here the CDR3 DNA reads TGTGCCAGCAGCGCTCAGCCGGGACTAGCTGGAGAGACCCAGTACTTC. This chain uses TRBV2 with TRBJ2-5; 9 bases align to TRBD2. The V gene end was trimmed by 6 bases and the J gene end by 4 bases; junction bases not matched to a gene: 12. CDR1 is SNHLY and CDR2 is FYNNEI in the germline V gene. This CDR3 has 16 amino acids.

This chain connects TRBV28 to TRBJ2-5; TRBD2 aligns across 10 bases. J was trimmed by 1 base and V by 5 bases; bases with no gene match: 1. The germline V gene encodes CDR1 MDHEN and CDR2 SYDVKM. CDR3 length: 14 amino acids. CDR3: CASSIAGGQETQYF. CDR3 coding DNA: TGTGCCAGCAGTATAGCGGGGGGCCAAGAGACCCAGTACTTC. Filled out from reference TRBV28 and TRBJ2-5, the complete variable domain reads DVKVTQSSRYLVKRTGEKVFLECVQDMDHENMFWYRQDPGLGLRLIYFSYDVKMKEKGDIPEGYSVSREKKERFSLILESASTNQTSMYLCASSIAGGQETQYFGPGTRLLVL.

This rearrangement joins TRBV3-1 (or the pseudogene TRBV3-2) to TRBJ2-7; D is uncertain. Trimming took off 4 bases at V and 4 bases at J, with 11 bases between the two ends. Germline loops: CDR1 LGHDT, CDR2 YNNKEL (reference sequence). The CDR3 is 13 amino acids. CDR3 in DNA: TGTGCCAGCAGCCTTGCCGATCGGTACGAGCAGTACTTC. This gives the protein CASSLADRYEQYF.

The genes are TRBV30 and TRBJ1-6; TRBD1 might be the D (5 bases). This CDR3 is built from 17 residues. V gave up 4 bases and J gave up 4 bases, with 20 bases separating them. The germline gives CDR1 GTSNPN, CDR2 SVGIG (reference sequence). The chain's CDR3 is CAWKYPKGSLYNSPLHF. CDR3 DNA: TGTGCCTGGAAGTACCCCAAGGGGTCCTTATATAATTCACCCCTCCACTTT.

The rearrangement links TRBV10-2 to TRBJ2-1; 7 nucleotides line up with TRBD1. Germline values: CDR1 WSHSY, CDR2 SAAADI. Trimming cost V 2 bases and J 14 bases; bases outside gene matches: 9. The CDR3 consists of 13 residues. The CDR3 DNA reads TGCGCCAGCAGTGAGCGACAGGGCCCCCGGGAGTTCTTC. This encodes CASSERQGPREFF.

The chain employs TRBV5-8 and TRBJ1-4; D might be TRBD1 (5 bases). CDR1 SGHTS and CDR2 YDEGEE come from the germline V gene. The CDR3 totals 16 residues. The V end was cut by 4 bases, the J end by 4 bases, with 17 bases between. The CDR3 loop is CASSPPPNRNNEKLFF. The CDR3 nucleotides are TGTGCCAGCAGCCCACCTCCGAACAGGAATAATGAAAAACTGTTTTTT.

V usage is TRBV5-4 and J usage is TRBJ1-1; no clear D. The CDR3 spans 13 residues. Germline CDR1 is SGHNT and CDR2 is YYREEE (reference sequence). V was cut by 2 bases and J by 4 bases, with 9 bases left in between. CDR3 sequence reads: CASSFNLGTEAFF. The CDR3 bases are TGTGCCAGCAGCTTTAACCTCGGCACTGAAGCTTTCTTT.

The chain recombines TRBV6-5 with TRBJ1-5; a possible D gene is TRBD1 (5 bases). Trimming removed 8 bases from V and 4 bases from J, with 15 bases in between. CDR1 is MNHEY, CDR2 SVGAGI, per germline. This CDR3 contains 14 residues. CDR3 region: CASGQGQANQPQHF. The CDR3 DNA reads TGTGCCAGCGGACAAGGGCAGGCGAATCAGCCCCAGCATTTT.

The CDR3 region has the DNA TGTGCCAGCAGCTCTGGGACAGGGCACAATTCACCCCTCCACTTT. This encodes CASSSGTGHNSPLHF. The chain carries TRBV7-2 and TRBJ1-6; TRBD1 agrees at 9 bases. Germline V lookup: CDR1 SGHTA, CDR2 FQGNSA. The CDR3 loop spans 15 amino acids. V lost 4 bases, J lost 7 bases, and 5 bases stayed unmatched.

The J gene is TRBJ1-6, the V gene TRBV28; 8 bases agree with TRBD1. CDR1 and CDR2 (germline): MDHEN, SYDVKM. This CDR3 is 17 amino acids long. Unmatched junction bases numbered 15, after V lost 5 bases and J lost 9 bases. The CDR3 nucleotides are TGTGCCAGCAGTCTATCAAGGGCCGGGACAGGCATTTCACCCCTCCACTTT. Translating gives CASSLSRAGTGISPLHF.

The chain uses TRBV5-1 and TRBJ2-3; TRBD1 is a possible D gene (5 bases). V lost 2 bases and J 5 bases, leaving 15 bases between the germline ends. The CDR3 is 15 amino acids. The germline CDR1 and CDR2 sequences are SGHRS and YFSETQ. The DNA of the CDR3 is TGCGCCAGCAGCTTTGGGCAGGGTCCCTTAGATACGCAGTATTTT. It codes for CASSFGQGPLDTQYF. The whole variable domain, remainder taken from reference TRBV5-1 and TRBJ2-3, is KAGVTQTPRYLIKTRGQQVTLSCSPISGHRSVSWYQQTPGQGLQFLFEYFSETQRNKGNFPGRFSGRQFSNSRSEMNVSTLELGDSALYLCASSFGQGPLDTQYFGPGTRLTVL.

This chain uses TRBV2 with TRBJ2-3; possible D gene TRBD2, 7 bases. V dropped 3 bases and J dropped 2 bases, with 21 bases sitting between them. This CDR3 is built from 18 residues. Germline V gives CDR1 SNHLY, CDR2 FYNNEI. CDR3 DNA: TGTGCCAGCAGTGACTCTAGGGCGGGGGCAGGGTCCACAGATACGCAGTATTTT. It is translated as CASSDSRAGAGSTDTQYF.

V gene TRBV3-1 (or the pseudogene TRBV3-2) combines with J gene TRBJ2-3; 9 bases line up with TRBD2. The CDR3 contains 16 residues. Germline CDR1 LGHDT, CDR2 YNNKEL (reference sequence). Germline trimming cut 1 base from V and 3 bases from J; bases unmatched to any gene: 5. This CDR3 reads CASSQGDSGGTDTQYF. CDR3 DNA sequence: TGTGCCAGCAGCCAAGGTGATAGCGGGGGAACAGATACGCAGTATTTT.

The rearrangement uses TRBV5-1 and TRBJ2-7; the D gene is possibly TRBD2 (5 bases). There are 12 residues in the CDR3. Between the trimmed V and J ends, which lost 5 bases and 1 base, there was a span of 7 bases. The germline V gene has CDR1 SGHRS and CDR2 YFSETQ. The DNA for the CDR3 is TGCGCCAGCAGAGAGGGTTCCTACGAGCAGTACTTC. It codes for CASREGSYEQYF.

This clone was seen repeatedly, ten times or more. This sequence joins TRBV6-5 and TRBJ2-7, with D possibly being TRBD2 (5 bases). The germline V gene encodes CDR1 MNHEY and CDR2 SVGAGI. CDR3 length: 13 residues. Trimming left V 6 bases short and J 5 bases short, with 14 bases between. CDR3 sequence reads: CASRRRTEDEQYF. The DNA of the CDR3 is TGTGCCAGCAGAAGACGGACGGAGGACGAGCAGTACTTC.

The chain uses TRBV1 and TRBJ1-2; no DNA check was done on the table's D call, TRBD1. TRBV1 is recorded as a pseudogene. This CDR3 has 16 residues. The CDR3 region has the DNA TGCACCAGCAGCCAAGGGGGCGCTATTATGGTAGATGGCTACACCTTC. Its protein product is CTSSQGGAIMVDGYTF.

The J gene is TRBJ1-1, the V gene TRBV5-4; D remains unclear. Germline CDR1 SGHNT, CDR2 YYREEE (reference sequence). The CDR3 has 11 residues. V was clipped by 2 bases and J by 7 bases, with 6 bases between them. The CDR3 region has the DNA TGTGCCAGCAGCTTAACGGGTGAAGCTTTCTTT. Translation gives CASSLTGEAFF.